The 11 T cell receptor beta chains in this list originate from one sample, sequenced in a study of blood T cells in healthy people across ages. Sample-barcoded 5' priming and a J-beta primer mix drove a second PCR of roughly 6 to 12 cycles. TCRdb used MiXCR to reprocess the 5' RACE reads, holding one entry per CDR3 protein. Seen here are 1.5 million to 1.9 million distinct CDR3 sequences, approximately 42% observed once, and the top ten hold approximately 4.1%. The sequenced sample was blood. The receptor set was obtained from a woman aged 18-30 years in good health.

CDR3 bases: TGTGCCAGCAGCTTAGTAGGTGGGACAGACGCACGACCAGCCAGATATGGCTACACCTTC. It specifies CASSLVGGTDARPARYGYTF. The chain combines TRBV7-9 with TRBJ1-2, with 7 bases matching TRBD1. The germline CDR1 and CDR2 sequences are SEHNR and FQNEAQ (reference sequence). Trimming took 1 base from V and 5 from J; bases not matched to a gene: 22. The CDR3 is 20 amino acids. Variable domain in full (rest from reference TRBV7-9 and TRBJ1-2): DTGVSQNPRHKITKRGQNVTFRCDPISEHNRLYWYRQTLGQGPEFLTYFQNEAQLEKSRLLSDRFSAERPKGSFSTLEIQRTEQGDSAMYLCASSLVGGTDARPARYGYTFGSGTRLTVV.

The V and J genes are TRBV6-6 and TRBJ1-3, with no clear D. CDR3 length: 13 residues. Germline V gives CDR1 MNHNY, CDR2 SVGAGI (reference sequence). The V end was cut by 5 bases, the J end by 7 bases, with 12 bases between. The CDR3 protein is CASSPGLGNTIYF. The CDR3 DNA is TGTGCCAGCAGTCCAGGACTGGGGAACACCATATATTTT.

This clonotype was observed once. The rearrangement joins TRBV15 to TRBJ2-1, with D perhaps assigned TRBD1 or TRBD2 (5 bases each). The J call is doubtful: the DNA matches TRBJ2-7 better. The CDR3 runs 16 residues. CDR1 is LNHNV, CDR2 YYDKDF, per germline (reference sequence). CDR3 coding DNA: TGTGCCACCAGCCCCATGGCAGGGAGCTCCTACAATGAGCAGTACTTC. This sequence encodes CATSPMAGSSYNEQYF.

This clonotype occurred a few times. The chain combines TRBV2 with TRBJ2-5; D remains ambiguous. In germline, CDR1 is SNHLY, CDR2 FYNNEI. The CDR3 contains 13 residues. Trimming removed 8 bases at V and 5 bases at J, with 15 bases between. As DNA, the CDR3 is TGTGCCAGCTGGGCTTCTCGGCAGGAGACCCAGTACTTC. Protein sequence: CASWASRQETQYF.

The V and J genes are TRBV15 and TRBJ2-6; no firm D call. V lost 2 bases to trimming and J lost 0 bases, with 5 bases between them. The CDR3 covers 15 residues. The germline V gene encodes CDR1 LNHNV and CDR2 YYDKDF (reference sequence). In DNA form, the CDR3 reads TGTGCCACCAGCAGACGGGCCTCTGGGGCCAACGTCCTGACTTTC. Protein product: CATSRRASGANVLTF.

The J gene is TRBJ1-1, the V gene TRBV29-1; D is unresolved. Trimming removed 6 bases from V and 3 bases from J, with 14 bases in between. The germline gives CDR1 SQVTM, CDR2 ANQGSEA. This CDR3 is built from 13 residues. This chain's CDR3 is CSVDPKRHTEAFF. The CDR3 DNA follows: TGCAGCGTCGACCCGAAGCGCCACACTGAAGCTTTCTTT. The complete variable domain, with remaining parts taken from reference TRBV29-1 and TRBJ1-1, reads SAVISQKPSRDICQRGTSLTIQCQVDSQVTMMFWYRQQPGQSLTLIATANQGSEATYESGFVIDKFPISRPNLTFSTLTVSNMSPEDSSIYLCSVDPKRHTEAFFGQGTRLTVV.

CDR3: CSARDRAGDLYEQYF. CDR3 coding DNA: TGCAGTGCTAGAGATCGAGCGGGGGACCTCTACGAGCAGTACTTC. The genes are TRBV20-1 and TRBJ2-7, with 8 bases that match TRBD2. CDR3 length equals 15 residues. Germline CDR1 is DFQATT and CDR2 is SNEGSKA (reference sequence). V dropped 0 bases and J dropped 3; count of bases not matched to a gene: 7.

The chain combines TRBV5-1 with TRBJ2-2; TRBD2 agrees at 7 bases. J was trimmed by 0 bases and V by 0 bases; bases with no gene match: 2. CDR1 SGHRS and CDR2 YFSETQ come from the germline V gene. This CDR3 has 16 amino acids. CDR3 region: CASSLGGSANTGELFF. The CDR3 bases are TGCGCCAGCAGCTTGGGCGGGAGCGCGAACACCGGGGAGCTGTTTTTT.

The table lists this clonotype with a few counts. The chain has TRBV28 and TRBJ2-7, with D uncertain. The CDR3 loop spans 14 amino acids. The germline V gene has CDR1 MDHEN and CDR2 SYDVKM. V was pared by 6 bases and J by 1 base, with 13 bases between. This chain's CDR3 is CASRARSSSYEQYF. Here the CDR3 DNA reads TGTGCCAGCAGGGCGAGGAGCTCGTCCTACGAGCAGTACTTC.

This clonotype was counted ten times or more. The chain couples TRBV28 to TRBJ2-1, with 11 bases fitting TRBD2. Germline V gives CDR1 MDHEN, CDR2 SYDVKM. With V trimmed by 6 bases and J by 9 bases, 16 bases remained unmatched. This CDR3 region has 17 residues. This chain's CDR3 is CASSAPGLADIDFEQFF. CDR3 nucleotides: TGTGCCAGCAGCGCACCGGGACTAGCGGACATAGACTTTGAGCAGTTCTTC.

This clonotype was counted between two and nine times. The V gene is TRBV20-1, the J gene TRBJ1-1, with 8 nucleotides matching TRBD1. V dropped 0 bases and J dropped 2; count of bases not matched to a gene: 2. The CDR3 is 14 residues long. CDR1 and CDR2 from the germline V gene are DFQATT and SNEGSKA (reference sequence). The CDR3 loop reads CSAREQGVNTEAFF. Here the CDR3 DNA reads TGCAGTGCTAGAGAACAGGGGGTTAACACTGAAGCTTTCTTT.